This T cell receptor beta chain was sequenced for a study of T cell responses to AZD1222 COVID-19 vaccine. Study-wide results and caveats: Every sample of the repertoires postdated the peak T cell response.

Worth noting for this clone: Its antigen is unknown.

This table comes from immunoSEQ multiplex PCR, and its TCRdb copy is limited to in-frame clones, with some not included. The sample carries some 100,000 clones, around 90% recorded once. Sequenced material: peripheral blood, taken on day 0 of AZD1222 vaccination. The clonotype was recovered from an adult in good health.

The DNA of the CDR3 is TGTGCCAGCAGTCCAGGGTGGATCGGCTACACCTTC. Protein product: CASSPGWIGYTF. This sequence joins TRBV7-2 and TRBJ1-2; possibly TRBD1 for D (5 bases). Germline V CDR1 and CDR2: SGHTA, FQGNSA. Deletions cut 6 bases from V and 8 bases from J, with 13 bases between. The CDR3 is 12 residues long.